This TCR beta chain was profiled in a study of T cell clonality in common variable immunodeficiency. Here immunoSEQ multiplex PCR was the method, and the copy in TCRdb shows in-frame clones only, minus some. In total the sample includes roughly 29,000 clones, none of them seen once. The CDR3 is 15 residues long. The trim removed 4 bases at V and 6 bases at J, leaving 3 bases unmatched. The germline gives CDR1 SGHKS, CDR2 YYEKEE (reference sequence). This clone was seen a few times. Its antigen remains unknown. With the read ending 3 residues before the CDR3 end, the germline J gene is used to fill in that end. Aged 9 to 64 years, CVID subjects averaged about 40 years old. Most patients and controls had Caucasian heritage. General study points: CVID subjects showed higher TCRbeta clonality than healthy controls. CVID subjects shared fewer TCRbeta clones than healthy controls did. In common variable immunodeficiency, TCR beta chains reportedly carried fewer deletions and N-nucleotide insertions.

The sequencing sample was made of peripheral blood mononuclear cells. The clonotype originates from a human donor with common variable immunodeficiency. The chain links TRBV5-5 to TRBJ1-6, with 11 bases that match TRBD1. CDR3 protein: CASSGGTGGNSPLHF. CDR3 bases read: TGTGCCAGCAGCGGCGGGACAGGGGGTAATTCACCC.